Given below is one T cell receptor beta chain in context. The antigen remains unidentified. This sample was included in a study of CD4 T cells in relation to SARS-CoV-2 and coronaviruses. Study context: TCR beta CDR3s were sequenced after roughly eleven-day antigen culture of PBMCs. No peptide or an HIV-1 Nef peptide pool served as negative control. Study-level findings and limits: Each donor contributed either pre-pandemic or post-infection samples, not both.

Data came from immunoSEQ multiplex PCR; TCRdb stores just in-frame clones and leaves some out. This repertoire shows 25,000 to 35,000 clones, roughly 76% found once; its top ten account for around 15%. Unexposed donor CD4+ T cells date from about 2011-2018, before the COVID-19 pandemic. The cells were cultured for approximately 10 days before CD4+ T cells were isolated. As cell numbers allowed, unexposed-donor CD4+ T cells faced SARS-CoV-2 S/N and four cold-coronavirus spikes. Germline-derived CDR1 and CDR2 are SGHDN and FVKESK. The V gene lost 0 bases and the J gene lost 7 bases, with 10 bases spanning the gap. The CDR3 extends over 13 amino acids.

The receptor comes from a human donor in good health. The rearrangement links TRBV14 to TRBJ2-7; D unresolved. What was sequenced was CD4+ T cells from PBMCs, cultured in vitro. CDR3 bases: TGTGCCAGCAGCCAAGAATTTTCCGGGGAGCAGTACTTC. It yields the protein CASSQEFSGEQYF. Variable domain in full (rest from reference TRBV14 and TRBJ2-7): EAGVTQFPSHSVIEKGQTVTLRCDPISGHDNLYWYRRVMGKEIKFLLHFVKESKQDESGMPNNRFLAERTGGTYSTLKVQPAELEDSGVYFCASSQEFSGEQYFGPGTRLTVT.